The subject of this entry is one TCR beta chain. It has no known antigen specificity. Base qualities are not at hand, and no much larger clone is one base apart. The sample holds other DNA sequences that translate to the same CDR3. The sample comes from a study of blood T cell repertoires in COVID-19 (dated by TCRdb to 2020 to 2021). Regarding the study in general: The collaborator samples originated in the United States, Italy and Spain and spanned the acute and convalescent phases of COVID-19. The prospective study material was composed of cDNA or gDNA derived from T cells, B-cell-depleted T cells, or PBMCs. The dataset comprised deeply sampled blood TCRbeta repertoires from subjects exposed to, actively infected with, or recovered from COVID-19. The repertoires were released in a freely available public database intended as a resource for research on the immune response to SARS-CoV-2. The samples were drawn from two sources: the first 160 participants of the ongoing ImmuneRACE study, and 1,000 to 1,500 subjects contributed by 6 global collaborators. Nearly every sample came with metadata listing a de-identified subject ID, COVID-19 status, age in years and sex. Where available, HLA class I and class II types were obtained from metadata supplied by the sample provider rather than from assay-based typing.

The collaborating institutions used their own protocols to collect whole blood in K2EDTA tubes. For TCRbeta analysis, collaborators shipped samples as frozen whole blood, isolated PBMCs, or DNA extracted from either of those sample types. The CDR3 holds 14 amino acids from the cysteine to the phenylalanine. CDR3 DNA is the only sequence kept; it has 42 bases, read in frame from the first base. The germline V gene supplies CDR1 SGHNT and CDR2 YENEEA. V has 1 base trimmed and J has 4 bases trimmed; junction bases matching no gene number 0. Study-wide findings and limitations: The amount of clinical and demographic metadata varied by source and participant and was provided uncurated.

TCRbeta CDR3 regions were amplified from genomic DNA by means of the immunoSEQ Assay, a bias-controlled multiplex PCR. Turning to the authors' computational methods: Nucleated cell counts per sample were estimated from amplification of reference gene primers within the assay. Sequence reads were collapsed and filtered to measure the absolute abundance of every unique TCRbeta CDR3 rearrangement. For each sample, productive Simpson clonality was calculated by taking the square root of Simpson's diversity index across productive rearrangements. TCRdb re-hosts the immuneACCESS table, in-frame sequences only. Its copies lack some clones; in the studies checked, an unresolved V gene accounts for under half of them, and the cause for the rest is not known. V and J calls and clone size follow that table, whereas D and trimming were derived from the DNA. This sample holds around 54,000 clones; 75% to 85% were observed only once. The ten largest make up around 5.3% of the sample.

The sequencing sample was made of peripheral blood. The source of this sequence is a woman aged 55 to 70 with acute or convalescent COVID-19. The chain was built from TRBV11-3 and TRBJ2-2, with TRBD2 matching 7 junction bases. The bases read TGTGCCAGCAGCTTAGGCGGGGGCACCGGGGAGCTGTTTTTT. The encoded protein is CASSLGGGTGELFF.